The sequence of this TCR beta chain was determined in a study of cytomegalovirus exposure and HLA in healthy donors. V lost 7 bases and J lost 2; bases outside the gene matches: 14. The CDR3 spans 18 residues. Germline CDR1 is SNHLY and CDR2 is FYNNEI. Both 60 Vbeta primers and 13 Jbeta primers went into the PCR. The assay was immunoSEQ multiplex PCR, and TCRdb's table has in-frame clones only and misses some. The sample includes 200,000 or so clones, more than 70% seen only once; the top ten take about 0.24%. The chain couples TRBV2 to TRBJ1-6; the match to TRBD1 covers 7 bases. The TCR originated in a boy aged 5-17 years in good health and CMV-seronegative. Material: PBMCs. CDR3 loop: CASKTPDRDWTYNSPLHF. Here the CDR3 DNA reads TGTGCCAGCAAAACCCCAGACAGGGATTGGACCTATAATTCACCCCTCCACTTT.